These T cell receptor beta chains were read from a single sample in a study of blood T cells in healthy people across ages. MiXCR, run by TCRdb on the 5' RACE reads, gives a single entry per CDR3 protein. The sample has roughly 1.5 million distinct CDR3 sequences; roughly 43% are singletons. Material for sequencing was blood. The origin of the receptors is a woman under 30 in good health. CDR3s include the opening cysteine and the closing phenylalanine or tryptophan. D genes are given only for firm matches. Clone size is given for some rows only: seen once, a few or many times, or a class if the clone is expanded.

d_gene: .; v_gene: TRBV3-1; abundance: few; j_gene: TRBJ1-6; CDR3nt: TGTGCCAGCAGCCAAGATCGCGGTACTTATTCACCCCTCCACTTT; CDR3aa: CASSQDRGTYSPLHF
d_gene: TRBD2; v_gene: TRBV27; abundance: .; j_gene: TRBJ2-5; CDR3nt: TGTGCCAGCAGTCCAGGACTAAGCGGGGGGGCAAAAGAGCAGTACTTC; CDR3aa: CASSPGLSGGAKEQYF
d_gene: TRBD1; v_gene: TRBV19; abundance: .; j_gene: TRBJ2-1; CDR3nt: TGTGCCAGTACCCCAGGCATGGACAGGGGCTACAATGAGCAGTTCTTC; CDR3aa: CASTPGMDRGYNEQFF
d_gene: .; v_gene: TRBV15; abundance: .; j_gene: TRBJ1-1; CDR3nt: TGTGCCACCAGCAGAGATCGGGGGAGCACTGAAGCTTTCTTT; CDR3aa: CATSRDRGSTEAFF
d_gene: TRBD1; v_gene: TRBV7-2; abundance: .; j_gene: TRBJ1-1; CDR3nt: TGTGCCAGCAGCCGCCAGGGGGCGATCACTGAAGCTTTCTTT; CDR3aa: CASSRQGAITEAFF
d_gene: .; v_gene: TRBV3-1; abundance: .; j_gene: TRBJ2-1; CDR3nt: TGTGCCAGCAGCCAAGTGGCCTACTCCTACAATGAGCAGTTCTTC; CDR3aa: CASSQVAYSYNEQFF
d_gene: .; v_gene: TRBV10-3; abundance: .; j_gene: TRBJ2-2; CDR3nt: TGTGCCATCAGTGAGTCGACGTTGGGGTACACCGGGGAGCTGTTTTTT; CDR3aa: CAISESTLGYTGELFF
d_gene: .; v_gene: TRBV6-5; abundance: .; j_gene: TRBJ2-2; CDR3nt: TGTGCCAGCACCGGACGACACACCGGGGAGCTGTTTTTT; CDR3aa: CASTGRHTGELFF
d_gene: .; v_gene: TRBV7-2; abundance: few; j_gene: TRBJ1-2; CDR3nt: TGTGCCAGCAGCTTACCGCCAGGGGTACGGGATGGCTACACCTTC; CDR3aa: CASSLPPGVRDGYTF
d_gene: .; v_gene: TRBV24-1; abundance: .; j_gene: TRBJ2-3; CDR3nt: TGTGCCACCAGTGAACGGGGGGCGATGTCAGATACGCAGTATTTT; CDR3aa: CATSERGAMSDTQYF
d_gene: .; v_gene: TRBV3-1; abundance: .; j_gene: TRBJ2-5; CDR3nt: TGTGCCAGCAGCCGAAAGTGGTTGGAGACCCAGTACTTC; CDR3aa: CASSRKWLETQYF
d_gene: TRBD2; v_gene: TRBV7-2; abundance: .; j_gene: TRBJ2-5; CDR3nt: TGTGCCAGCTCGTTTCAGCGGGGGGACCAAGAGACCCAGTACTTC; CDR3aa: CASSFQRGDQETQYF
d_gene: TRBD2; v_gene: TRBV4-2; abundance: .; j_gene: TRBJ2-2; CDR3nt: TGTGCCAGCAGCCAAGATGGAGCGGGAGGGGTTACCGGGGAGCTGTTTTTT; CDR3aa: CASSQDGAGGVTGELFF
d_gene: TRBD2; v_gene: TRBV12-3/TRBV12-4; abundance: .; j_gene: TRBJ2-1; CDR3nt: TGTGCCAGCAGAAGTACGTTAGCGGGACCCTCCTACAATGAGCAGTTCTTC; CDR3aa: CASRSTLAGPSYNEQFF
d_gene: .; v_gene: TRBV14; abundance: .; j_gene: TRBJ1-2; CDR3nt: TGTGCCAGCAGCATCGGGGGACTCGGGCTCTCCGGCTACACCTTC; CDR3aa: CASSIGGLGLSGYTF
d_gene: .; v_gene: TRBV24-1; abundance: .; j_gene: TRBJ2-5; CDR3nt: TGTGCCACCAGTGATAGCAAGACTGGTCCACAAGAGACCCAGTACTTC; CDR3aa: CATSDSKTGPQETQYF
d_gene: .; v_gene: TRBV7-9; abundance: .; j_gene: TRBJ1-1; CDR3nt: TGTGCCAGCAGCTTATCCTTAGGGGAAGCTTTCTTT; CDR3aa: CASSLSLGEAFF
d_gene: .; v_gene: TRBV21-1; abundance: .; j_gene: TRBJ2-3; CDR3nt: TGTGCCAGCAGCAAAGCAAAAAACCTTATAATCACAGATACGCAGTATTTT; CDR3aa: CASSKAKNLIITDTQYF
d_gene: .; v_gene: TRBV9; abundance: .; j_gene: TRBJ1-2; CDR3nt: TGTGCCAGCAGCGTAGAAGTAGGCGACAAGACCTTTAACTATGGCTACACCTTC; CDR3aa: CASSVEVGDKTFNYGYTF
d_gene: TRBD1; v_gene: TRBV4-3; abundance: .; j_gene: TRBJ1-5; CDR3nt: TGCGCCAGCGGACAGGGAGATAGGAAATGGAATCAGCCCCAGCATTTT; CDR3aa: CASGQGDRKWNQPQHF
d_gene: TRBD2; v_gene: TRBV3-1; abundance: .; j_gene: TRBJ2-2; CDR3nt: TGTGCCAGCAGCCAACTAGCGGGGGGCGTACGGACCGGGGAGCTGTTTTTT; CDR3aa: CASSQLAGGVRTGELFF
d_gene: .; v_gene: TRBV29-1; abundance: .; j_gene: TRBJ1-5; CDR3nt: TGCAGCGCCGTACGGCAGGGTCTGTTCTGTCAGCCCCAGCATTTT; CDR3aa: CSAVRQGLFCQPQHF
d_gene: TRBD2; v_gene: TRBV5-6; abundance: .; j_gene: TRBJ2-3; CDR3nt: TGTGCCAGCAGCCCTAAGGGACTAGCGGGAGTCTATACGCAGTATTTT; CDR3aa: CASSPKGLAGVYTQYF
d_gene: .; v_gene: TRBV2; abundance: .; j_gene: TRBJ2-1; CDR3nt: TGTGCCAGCAGCCTGGATATTAACAATGAGCAGTTCTTC; CDR3aa: CASSLDINNEQFF
d_gene: TRBD1; v_gene: TRBV4-2; abundance: few; j_gene: TRBJ1-2; CDR3nt: TGTGCCAGCAGCCAAGGAGCCTCCGGGACAGGGACCTATGGCTACACCTTC; CDR3aa: CASSQGASGTGTYGYTF
d_gene: .; v_gene: TRBV29-1; abundance: few; j_gene: TRBJ2-7; CDR3nt: TGCAGCGTTGAATACAGCACCTACGAGCAGTACTTC; CDR3aa: CSVEYSTYEQYF
d_gene: .; v_gene: TRBV7-2; abundance: .; j_gene: TRBJ1-1; CDR3nt: TGTGCCAGCAGCCAAGGGGGTAAGAACACTGAAGCTTTCTTT; CDR3aa: CASSQGGKNTEAFF
d_gene: .; v_gene: TRBV5-5; abundance: once; j_gene: TRBJ2-2; CDR3nt: TGTGCCAGCAGCAAAGGGCCAATCTCCGGGGAGCTGTTTTTT; CDR3aa: CASSKGPISGELFF
d_gene: .; v_gene: TRBV7-2; abundance: .; j_gene: TRBJ2-5; CDR3nt: TGTGCCAGCAGCTTAGGTGCAGGGGTAGACAATGAGCAGTACTTC; CDR3aa: CASSLGAGVDNEQYF
d_gene: TRBD1; v_gene: TRBV12-3/TRBV12-4; abundance: few; j_gene: TRBJ1-2; CDR3nt: TGTGCCAGCAGTCCAGGGGCAGGGGGGAACTATGGCTACACCTTC; CDR3aa: CASSPGAGGNYGYTF
d_gene: TRBD2; v_gene: TRBV13; abundance: .; j_gene: TRBJ2-3; CDR3nt: TGTGCCAGCGGCTTATGGGCTAGCGGGAATCGAGATACGCAGTATTTT; CDR3aa: CASGLWASGNRDTQYF
d_gene: .; v_gene: TRBV20-1; abundance: .; j_gene: TRBJ2-1; CDR3nt: TGCAGTGCTAGAGATAAGACTGGTAACAATGAGCAGTTCTTC; CDR3aa: CSARDKTGNNEQFF
d_gene: .; v_gene: TRBV27; abundance: .; j_gene: TRBJ2-2; CDR3nt: TGTGCCAGCAGTTCGGCCTTAACCGGGGAGCTGTTTTTT; CDR3aa: CASSSALTGELFF
d_gene: .; v_gene: TRBV5-6; abundance: .; j_gene: TRBJ1-1; CDR3nt: TGTGCCAGCAGCTTGAGCGACAAGTCTAGAGCTTTCTTT; CDR3aa: CASSLSDKSRAFF
d_gene: TRBD1; v_gene: TRBV29-1; abundance: few; j_gene: TRBJ1-2; CDR3nt: TGCAGCGTTGAAACAGGGGGTCTGTATGGCTACACCTTC; CDR3aa: CSVETGGLYGYTF
d_gene: .; v_gene: TRBV12-5; abundance: .; j_gene: TRBJ2-7; CDR3nt: TGTGCTAGTGTCGGTTCCTACGAGCAGTACTTC; CDR3aa: CASVGSYEQYF
d_gene: .; v_gene: TRBV4-2; abundance: few; j_gene: TRBJ2-6; CDR3nt: TGTGCCAGCAGCGCGAGAGGGTCGTACTCCTCTGGGGCCAACGTCCTGACTTTC; CDR3aa: CASSARGSYSSGANVLTF
d_gene: TRBD1; v_gene: TRBV2; abundance: .; j_gene: TRBJ2-1; CDR3nt: TGTGCCAGCAGGGGACAGGCGACCCCCAATGAGCAGTTCTTC; CDR3aa: CASRGQATPNEQFF
d_gene: TRBD2; v_gene: TRBV4-3; abundance: few; j_gene: TRBJ2-5; CDR3nt: TGCGCCAGCAGCCCCGTCTCGACTAGCGGGAGGTTTGATGAGACCCAGTACTTC; CDR3aa: CASSPVSTSGRFDETQYF
d_gene: .; v_gene: TRBV14; abundance: .; j_gene: TRBJ1-6; CDR3nt: TGTGCCAGCAGCCAAGGGAATTGGGGCTCCTATAATTCACCCCTCCACTTT; CDR3aa: CASSQGNWGSYNSPLHF
d_gene: .; v_gene: TRBV9; abundance: .; j_gene: TRBJ2-1; CDR3nt: TGTGCCAGCAGCGTAGCCATCCGCGGATCCTACAATGAGCAGTTCTTC; CDR3aa: CASSVAIRGSYNEQFF
d_gene: .; v_gene: TRBV20-1; abundance: few; j_gene: TRBJ1-4; CDR3nt: TGCAGTGCTAGAGATCTCTGGTCAGCCGCAACTAATGAAAAACTGTTTTTT; CDR3aa: CSARDLWSAATNEKLFF
d_gene: .; v_gene: TRBV28; abundance: .; j_gene: TRBJ1-1; CDR3nt: TGTGCCAGCAGCCCCACAGGGCCCATGAACACTGAAGCTTTCTTT; CDR3aa: CASSPTGPMNTEAFF
d_gene: .; v_gene: TRBV5-1; abundance: .; j_gene: TRBJ2-1; CDR3nt: TGCGCCAGCCGCGGAGGGCAATCCTACAATGAGCAGTTCTTC; CDR3aa: CASRGGQSYNEQFF
d_gene: TRBD2; v_gene: TRBV12-3/TRBV12-4; abundance: .; j_gene: TRBJ2-3; CDR3nt: TGTGCCAGCAGTTCCCGGACTAGCGGAAACACAGATGCGCAGTATTTT; CDR3aa: CASSSRTSGNTDAQYF
d_gene: .; v_gene: TRBV30; abundance: .; j_gene: TRBJ2-7; CDR3nt: TGTGCCTGGACATTGTTCGGCACTTACTCCTACGAGCAGTACTTC; CDR3aa: CAWTLFGTYSYEQYF
d_gene: .; v_gene: TRBV6-1; abundance: .; j_gene: TRBJ2-5; CDR3nt: TGTGCCAGCAGTGAAGAACTTACCTACGAGGAGTACTTC; CDR3aa: CASSEELTYEEYF
d_gene: .; v_gene: TRBV7-2; abundance: .; j_gene: TRBJ2-3; CDR3nt: TGTGCCAGCAGCTTAGACGAACCACCGCAGTATTTT; CDR3aa: CASSLDEPPQYF
d_gene: TRBD1; v_gene: TRBV7-2; abundance: .; j_gene: TRBJ1-1; CDR3nt: TGTGCCAGCAGCTCAGGCCGGGACAGTGGTAACACTGAAGCTTTCTTT; CDR3aa: CASSSGRDSGNTEAFF
d_gene: .; v_gene: TRBV13; abundance: .; j_gene: TRBJ2-1; CDR3nt: TGTGCCAGCAGCTCCGGAGGGGGGGAGCCGCAGTTCTTC; CDR3aa: CASSSGGGEPQFF
d_gene: .; v_gene: TRBV10-3; abundance: once; j_gene: TRBJ1-2; CDR3nt: TGTGCCATCAGTGGTGTCAGGGAAAATGGCTACACCTTC; CDR3aa: CAISGVRENGYTF